This T cell receptor (beta chain) was observed in a study of T cell responses to AZD1222 COVID-19 vaccine. Sequencing used immunoSEQ multiplex PCR; TCRdb keeps in-frame clones, though not all of them. Among some 99,000 clones listed, 88% were seen once. Between the trimmed V and J ends, which lost 4 bases and 3 bases, there was a span of 14 bases. Germline-derived CDR1 and CDR2 are SGHRS and YFSETQ. This CDR3 is built from 15 residues. Study outcomes and limitations: The study found Spike-specific TCR breadth and depth rose after two AZD1222 doses. White British donors predominated, females outnumbered males, and clonal diversity was possibly underestimated.

As for this clone: Antigen unknown.

The chain has TRBV5-1 and TRBJ1-5; tentative D call: TRBD1 (5 bases). The sample here was peripheral blood, taken on day 0 of MenACWY control vaccination. The source of this sequence is an adult in good health. CDR3 nucleotides: TGCGCCAGCAGCCCGGGGGGGGATTTCAATCAGCCCCAGCATTTT. This codes for CASSPGGDFNQPQHF.